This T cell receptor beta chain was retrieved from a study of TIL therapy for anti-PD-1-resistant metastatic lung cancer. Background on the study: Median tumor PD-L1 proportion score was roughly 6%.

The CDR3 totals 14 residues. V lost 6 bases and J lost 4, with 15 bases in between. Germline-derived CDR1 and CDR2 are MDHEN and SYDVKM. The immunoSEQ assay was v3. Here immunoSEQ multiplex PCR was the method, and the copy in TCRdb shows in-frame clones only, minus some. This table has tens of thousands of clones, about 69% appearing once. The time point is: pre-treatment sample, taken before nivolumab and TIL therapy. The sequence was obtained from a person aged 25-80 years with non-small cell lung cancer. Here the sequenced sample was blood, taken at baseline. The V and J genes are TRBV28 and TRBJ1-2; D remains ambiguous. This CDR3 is CASSINVEAYGYTF. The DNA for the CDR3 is TGTGCCAGCAGCATTAATGTGGAGGCCTATGGCTACACCTTC.